The clone carrying this TCR beta chain was recorded a few times. Its cognate antigen is unknown. Germline values: CDR1 LNHDA, CDR2 SQIVND (reference sequence). The length of the CDR3 is 15 residues. The ends lost 5 bases at V and 1 base at J; junction bases unmatched: 3. The record originates from a study of cytomegalovirus exposure and HLA in healthy donors. Study-wide points: Analyses of presence/absence relied on an assumption of roughly uniform sequencing depth across donors. Cytomegalovirus association was listed for 164 TCR beta chains. Among the most significant clusters, several appeared linked to common viral pathogens in a later analysis.

PCR was performed using 60 Vbeta and 13 Jbeta primers. This table comes from immunoSEQ multiplex PCR, and its TCRdb copy is limited to in-frame clones, with some not included. The sample lists around 190,000 clones; roughly 90% were seen once. This TCR came from a woman in her thirties in good health and CMV-seronegative. V gene TRBV19 combines with J gene TRBJ1-5, with 9 bases lining up with TRBD1. The specimen was PBMCs. In DNA form, the CDR3 reads TGTGCCAGTAGTTCCGGACAGGGGAGCAATCAGCCCCAGCATTTT. Its translation: CASSSGQGSNQPQHF.